This T cell receptor (beta chain) is from a study of shared clonotypes between healthy human individuals. Study conclusions and caveats: Clonotypes shared by all four donors outscored non-shared clonotypes in generation probability. Only a few donors were included, so the genetic and exposure-history diversity represented was limited.

The CDR3 has 14 residues. Germline CDR1 is MNHEY and CDR2 is SVGAGI. Trimming shortened V by 5 bases and J by 5 bases, and 13 bases separated the two germline ends. Details on this clone: Antigen: not known.

The authors distributed each subset's genomic DNA evenly over several immunoSEQ plates. Sequencing used immunoSEQ multiplex PCR; TCRdb keeps in-frame clones, though not all of them. Here the sample spans 550,000 to 800,000 clones, around 72% being singletons. The sequencing input was memory CD4+ T cells sorted from blood. Subset here: CD45RA-negative fraction. The receptor comes from a woman in her 30s in good health. The rearrangement joins TRBV6-5 to TRBJ1-5; D is unclear. The CDR3 reads CASSNPRGYQPQHF. The CDR3, as DNA: TGTGCCAGCAGTAACCCGAGAGGTTATCAGCCCCAGCATTTT.